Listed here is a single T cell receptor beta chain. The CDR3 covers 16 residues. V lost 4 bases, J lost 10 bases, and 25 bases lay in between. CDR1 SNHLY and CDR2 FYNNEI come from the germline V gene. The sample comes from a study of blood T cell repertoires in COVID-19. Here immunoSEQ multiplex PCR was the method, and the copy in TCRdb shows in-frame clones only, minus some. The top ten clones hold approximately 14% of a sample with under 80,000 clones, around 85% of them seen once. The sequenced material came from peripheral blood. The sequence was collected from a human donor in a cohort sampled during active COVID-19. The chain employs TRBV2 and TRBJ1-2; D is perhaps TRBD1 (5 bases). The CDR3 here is CASSVPTGAYEAHYTF. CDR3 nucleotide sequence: TGTGCCAGCAGTGTACCCACAGGAGCCTACGAAGCGCACTACACCTTC.